The TCR beta chain described here comes from a study of PD-1 blockade in classical Hodgkin lymphoma. The time point denotes: cycle 4 day 1 (C4D1), after less than 7 weeks of nivolumab. Relapse was seen in all patients after autologous stem cell transplantation, and brentuximab vedotin exposure was variable. The study recorded best responses of complete response, partial response or progressive disease. Data came from immunoSEQ multiplex PCR; TCRdb stores just in-frame clones and leaves some out. The sample has tens of thousands of clones, roughly three quarters seen once. In regard to this clone: No antigen is known for it.

Broader study findings: A reduction in baseline TCR diversity was reportedly seen in newly diagnosed patients relative to healthy donors. By C4D1, CD4+ diversity increased significantly, especially in complete responders.

This receptor was identified in a human donor with classical Hodgkin lymphoma. The material was peripheral blood mononuclear cells (PBMCs), obtained before the fourth cycle of nivolumab.

Here the CDR3 DNA reads TGTGCCAGCAGTAGGACAGGGGGTGGCTACACCTTC. This encodes CASSRTGGGYTF. V usage is TRBV25-1 and J usage is TRBJ1-2; 10 nucleotides line up with TRBD1. The V gene end was trimmed by 5 bases and the J gene end by 7 bases; junction bases not matched to a gene: 1. Per the germline V gene, CDR1 is MGHDK and CDR2 is SYGVNS. This CDR3 has 12 amino acids.